This TCR beta chain was captured in a study of T cell responses to AZD1222 COVID-19 vaccine. The CDR3 length is 16 residues. The germline V and J ends were trimmed by 1 base and 0 bases, with 11 bases remaining between them. Germline V gives CDR1 SGHRS, CDR2 YFSETQ. The study, taken as a whole, reports: Donors in the cohort were predominantly white British and more often female, and clonal diversity was possibly underestimated.

Only in-frame clones appear in the TCRdb table, and some are missing; sequencing was by immunoSEQ multiplex PCR. The sample has around 80,000 clones; around nine tenths are singletons. Regarding this clone: Its antigen is as yet unknown.

This material consisted of peripheral blood, taken on day 0 of AZD1222 vaccination. The clonotype comes from an adult in good health. The chain employs TRBV5-1 and TRBJ2-1; tentative D call: TRBD2 (6 bases). In DNA form, the CDR3 reads TGCGCCAGCAGCTTGCAGCGGGCAAGCTCCTACAATGAGCAGTTCTTC. Translated, it gives CASSLQRASSYNEQFF.